This is a list of T cell receptor beta chains from one sample in a study of CD8+ T cells in alopecia areata. Repertoires were generated with immunoSEQ multiplex PCR, while TCRdb's copy carries only in-frame clones and drops some. The data show 200,000 to 250,000 clones, 35% to 40% seen once. The sequences come from CD4+ T cells sorted from blood, collected between weeks 30 and 35, from a patient treated with tofacitinib. These receptors came from a human donor with alopecia areata. CDR3s include the opening cysteine and the closing phenylalanine or tryptophan. A D gene is named only where the DNA matches it firmly. Clone size, where shown, is once, few, many, or a class for clones that have expanded.

CDR3 DNA	CDR3 protein	clone size	V gene	D gene	J gene
TGTGCCAGCAGCGAGGGAGGACTAGCGGGGGGCCAGGGAGATACGCAGTATTTT	CASSEGGLAGGQGDTQYF	NA	TRBV9	TRBD2	TRBJ2-3
TGTGCCAGCAGTGAGAGGACAGGCAATAATTCACCCCTCCACTTT	CASSERTGNNSPLHF	few	TRBV28	TRBD1	TRBJ1-6
TGTGCCAGCAGTTACGACAGGGCCACAGATACGCAGTATTTT	CASSYDRATDTQYF	few	TRBV6-5	TRBD1	TRBJ2-3
TGTGCCAGCAGCCCACAGGGGTACACTGAAGCTTTCTTT	CASSPQGYTEAFF	NA	TRBV9	TRBD1	TRBJ1-1
TGTGCCAGCAGTGTTTGGGCTAGCGGGAATATAGAGACCCAGTACTTC	CASSVWASGNIETQYF	NA	TRBV6-1	TRBD2	TRBJ2-5
TGTGCCTGGAGTGCGGCCGGGACAGGGTTAAGCAATCAGCCCCAGCATTTT	CAWSAAGTGLSNQPQHF	NA	TRBV30	TRBD1	TRBJ1-5
TGTGCCTGGAGTCCAGGGAACACCGGGGAGCTGTTTTTT	CAWSPGNTGELFF	once	TRBV30	NA	TRBJ2-2
TGCAGCGTTGGACGGGACAGGGGGCCCTACGAGCAGTACTTC	CSVGRDRGPYEQYF	NA	TRBV29-1	TRBD1	TRBJ2-7
TGTGCCAGCAGTCTACAGGAAGGGGCCCAGTACTTC	CASSLQEGAQYF	NA	TRBV2	NA	TRBJ2-5
TGTGCCAGCAGCTTAGGTACCTTGTCAGATACGCAGTATTTT	CASSLGTLSDTQYF	NA	TRBV11-3	NA	TRBJ2-3
TGCGCCAGCAGTTCAGCGGGACGGCTAAATTCACCCCTCCACTTT	CASSSAGRLNSPLHF	NA	TRBV5-1	NA	TRBJ1-6
TGTGCCAGCAGCACACAGGGGGACGGCAATCAGCCCCAGCATTTT	CASSTQGDGNQPQHF	NA	TRBV9	TRBD1	TRBJ1-5
TGTGCCAGCAGCTTAGGACGGGGGGCCCAAAACATTCAGTACTTC	CASSLGRGAQNIQYF	few	TRBV7-2	NA	TRBJ2-4
TGTGCCTCCACCCGCGGGACGTACTACGAGCAGTACTTC	CASTRGTYYEQYF	NA	TRBV30	NA	TRBJ2-7
TGTGCCAGCAGCAAACTAGCGGGGGGGCAAGATGAGCAGTTCTTC	CASSKLAGGQDEQFF	few	TRBV7-9	TRBD2	TRBJ2-1
TGTGCCAGCAGTCCTAATAGGGGAGAGCAGTTCTTC	CASSPNRGEQFF	few	TRBV11-2	NA	TRBJ2-1
TGTGCCAGCAGTTATACCGACAGCTATGGCTACACCTTC	CASSYTDSYGYTF	NA	TRBV6-6	NA	TRBJ1-2
TGTGCCAGCAGCGGGGGGTTGGATGGCTACACCTTC	CASSGGLDGYTF	NA	TRBV9	NA	TRBJ1-2
TGCGCCAGCAGCTTGCAACAGAGCCAAGAGACCCAGTACTTC	CASSLQQSQETQYF	few	TRBV5-1	NA	TRBJ2-5
TGTGCCAGCAGCCGAGGGAGGGTTGGCACAGATACGCAGTATTTT	CASSRGRVGTDTQYF	many	TRBV7-2	TRBD2	TRBJ2-3
TGTGCCAGCAGTTTATTGGGGCAAGAGACCCAGTACTTC	CASSLLGQETQYF	NA	TRBV27	NA	TRBJ2-5
TGTGCCAGCAGCTTAGCGGGGTTAGGAGAGACCCAGTACTTC	CASSLAGLGETQYF	NA	TRBV7-2	NA	TRBJ2-5
TGTGCCAGCAGTGAAGCTGAAGGGTACTACACCTTC	CASSEAEGYYTF	few	TRBV6-1	NA	TRBJ1-2
TGTGCCAGTAGTCAGACAGGGTTCCAGCCCCAGCATTTT	CASSQTGFQPQHF	many	TRBV19	TRBD1	TRBJ1-5
TGTGCCAGCAGCTTAAACCACGGTTGGGGCACCGGGGAGCTGTTTTTT	CASSLNHGWGTGELFF	NA	TRBV5-6	NA	TRBJ2-2
TGTGCCAGCAGCTTGGACAGGTTTGACCAAGAGACCCAGTACTTC	CASSLDRFDQETQYF	NA	TRBV5-6	NA	TRBJ2-5
TGTGCCAGCAGCGCGGGAGGGACAGGGACTCTCTATGGCTACACCTTC	CASSAGGTGTLYGYTF	NA	TRBV9	TRBD1	TRBJ1-2
TGTGCCAGCTTAGGAAGCGACCCGAATTCACCCCTCCACTTT	CASLGSDPNSPLHF	NA	TRBV2	NA	TRBJ1-6
TGTGCCAGCCACCCAAGCGGGAACTATGGCTACACCTTC	CASHPSGNYGYTF	few	TRBV19	NA	TRBJ1-2
TGTGCCAGCAGTGACAAGGACAGGGCCTACGAGCAGTACTTC	CASSDKDRAYEQYF	NA	TRBV25-1	TRBD1	TRBJ2-7
TGCGCCAGCAGCCATCTCGGAAGTCCTACGCAGTATTTT	CASSHLGSPTQYF	NA	TRBV23-1	NA	TRBJ2-3
TGTGCCAGCAGTGAGAATAGACAGGGCGATACGCAGTATTTT	CASSENRQGDTQYF	NA	TRBV6-1	TRBD1	TRBJ2-3
TGTGCCAGCAGCTCCCATCCACAGGGTTCGTCCTACGAGCAGTACTTC	CASSSHPQGSSYEQYF	NA	TRBV7-9	NA	TRBJ2-7
TGTGCCAGCAGCCCTTCCGAACTAGCGCGGAAGACCCAGTACTTC	CASSPSELARKTQYF	NA	TRBV5-6	TRBD2	TRBJ2-5
TGTGCCAGCAGTGAACACAGTGAATTGTCTTATGGTGAGCAGTTCTTC	CASSEHSELSYGEQFF	NA	TRBV2	NA	TRBJ2-1
TGCGCCAGCAGCTTGGCACAGGGAAGCACCGGGGAGCTGTTTTTT	CASSLAQGSTGELFF	few	TRBV5-1	NA	TRBJ2-2
TGTGCCAGCAGTGAGGCACGTACCTACGAGCAGTACTTC	CASSEARTYEQYF	NA	TRBV6-1	NA	TRBJ2-7
TGCGCCAGCAGCTTGGAAGCGCGGAGACCTCAAGAGACCCAGTACTTC	CASSLEARRPQETQYF	NA	TRBV5-1	NA	TRBJ2-5
TGTGCCAGCAGCGTATATTCAGTCCGGAACACAGATACGCAGTATTTT	CASSVYSVRNTDTQYF	NA	TRBV9	NA	TRBJ2-3
TGTGCCAGCAGCTTCAAGGGGTCTCCCTACGAGCAGTACTTC	CASSFKGSPYEQYF	NA	TRBV5-6	NA	TRBJ2-7
TGTGCCAGCAGCCTTGCGTCCGGGGCTGGGGCCAACGTCCTGACTTTC	CASSLASGAGANVLTF	NA	TRBV7-3	NA	TRBJ2-6
TGCAGCGTTGAGGAGACAGGGCGTGCGCAGTATTTT	CSVEETGRAQYF	NA	TRBV29-1	TRBD1	TRBJ2-3
TGCAGCGTTAACGGGGCCGGCGTGGGCACAGATACGCAGTATTTT	CSVNGAGVGTDTQYF	NA	TRBV29-1	NA	TRBJ2-3
TGTGCCAGTAGCCCCACGGGAGGGGAGAATGGCTACACCTTC	CASSPTGGENGYTF	few	TRBV19	NA	TRBJ1-2
TGTGCCAGCAGTACCACCCGGTACACTGAAGCTTTCTTT	CASSTTRYTEAFF	once	TRBV6-5	NA	TRBJ1-1
TGTGCCTGCGGCCCAGGGACCGCCTTCTACGAGCAGTACTTC	CACGPGTAFYEQYF	few	TRBV30	NA	TRBJ2-7
TGTGCCACCAGCCGGCCAGTAGATACGCAGTATTTT	CATSRPVDTQYF	NA	TRBV15	NA	TRBJ2-3
TGTGCCAGCTTGACGGGATGGGACAATGAGCAGTTCTTC	CASLTGWDNEQFF	few	TRBV2	NA	TRBJ2-1
TGTGCCTGGAGTGCGACGGGACTCCAGGGGACCGGGGAGCTGTTTTTT	CAWSATGLQGTGELFF	NA	TRBV30	NA	TRBJ2-2
TGCGCCAGCAGCTTGTTGGGCCGAACCGGGGAGCTGTTTTTT	CASSLLGRTGELFF	NA	TRBV5-1	NA	TRBJ2-2
TGTGCCAGCAGCTCCCCTAGCGGGACTAGCACAGATACGCAGTATTTT	CASSSPSGTSTDTQYF	NA	TRBV7-9	TRBD2	TRBJ2-3
TGTGCCAGCAGCCGATATCAAGGGGAGGCTTCTATGCGATACACCTTC	CASSRYQGEASMRYTF	few	TRBV21-1	NA	TRBJ1-2
TGTGCCAGCAGCCAAGTTACAGGAAAACATGGGGCTTTCTTT	CASSQVTGKHGAFF	NA	TRBV14	NA	TRBJ1-1
TGCAGCGGCAGGACTAGCGGGAGGGATGAGCAGTTCTTC	CSGRTSGRDEQFF	NA	TRBV29-1	TRBD2	TRBJ2-1
TGTGCCAGTAGTTCCAAGACAGGGATGGGCGAGCAGTACTTC	CASSSKTGMGEQYF	NA	TRBV19	TRBD1	TRBJ2-7
TGTGCCAGCAGCCAATCAGATCTACGACAGCCCCAGCATTTT	CASSQSDLRQPQHF	few	TRBV4-2	NA	TRBJ1-5
TGCAGCGTTGGGGAGGCCGGGACAGGGCTCGGTGAAAAACTGTTTTTT	CSVGEAGTGLGEKLFF	many	TRBV29-1	TRBD1	TRBJ1-4
TGCAGCGCGGGACAGGGGACCTACGAGCAGTACTTC	CSAGQGTYEQYF	few	TRBV29-1	TRBD1	TRBJ2-7
TGTGCCAGCAGCTTTGGGCGGTTGAAGGGCTACACCTTC	CASSFGRLKGYTF	NA	TRBV5-6	NA	TRBJ1-2